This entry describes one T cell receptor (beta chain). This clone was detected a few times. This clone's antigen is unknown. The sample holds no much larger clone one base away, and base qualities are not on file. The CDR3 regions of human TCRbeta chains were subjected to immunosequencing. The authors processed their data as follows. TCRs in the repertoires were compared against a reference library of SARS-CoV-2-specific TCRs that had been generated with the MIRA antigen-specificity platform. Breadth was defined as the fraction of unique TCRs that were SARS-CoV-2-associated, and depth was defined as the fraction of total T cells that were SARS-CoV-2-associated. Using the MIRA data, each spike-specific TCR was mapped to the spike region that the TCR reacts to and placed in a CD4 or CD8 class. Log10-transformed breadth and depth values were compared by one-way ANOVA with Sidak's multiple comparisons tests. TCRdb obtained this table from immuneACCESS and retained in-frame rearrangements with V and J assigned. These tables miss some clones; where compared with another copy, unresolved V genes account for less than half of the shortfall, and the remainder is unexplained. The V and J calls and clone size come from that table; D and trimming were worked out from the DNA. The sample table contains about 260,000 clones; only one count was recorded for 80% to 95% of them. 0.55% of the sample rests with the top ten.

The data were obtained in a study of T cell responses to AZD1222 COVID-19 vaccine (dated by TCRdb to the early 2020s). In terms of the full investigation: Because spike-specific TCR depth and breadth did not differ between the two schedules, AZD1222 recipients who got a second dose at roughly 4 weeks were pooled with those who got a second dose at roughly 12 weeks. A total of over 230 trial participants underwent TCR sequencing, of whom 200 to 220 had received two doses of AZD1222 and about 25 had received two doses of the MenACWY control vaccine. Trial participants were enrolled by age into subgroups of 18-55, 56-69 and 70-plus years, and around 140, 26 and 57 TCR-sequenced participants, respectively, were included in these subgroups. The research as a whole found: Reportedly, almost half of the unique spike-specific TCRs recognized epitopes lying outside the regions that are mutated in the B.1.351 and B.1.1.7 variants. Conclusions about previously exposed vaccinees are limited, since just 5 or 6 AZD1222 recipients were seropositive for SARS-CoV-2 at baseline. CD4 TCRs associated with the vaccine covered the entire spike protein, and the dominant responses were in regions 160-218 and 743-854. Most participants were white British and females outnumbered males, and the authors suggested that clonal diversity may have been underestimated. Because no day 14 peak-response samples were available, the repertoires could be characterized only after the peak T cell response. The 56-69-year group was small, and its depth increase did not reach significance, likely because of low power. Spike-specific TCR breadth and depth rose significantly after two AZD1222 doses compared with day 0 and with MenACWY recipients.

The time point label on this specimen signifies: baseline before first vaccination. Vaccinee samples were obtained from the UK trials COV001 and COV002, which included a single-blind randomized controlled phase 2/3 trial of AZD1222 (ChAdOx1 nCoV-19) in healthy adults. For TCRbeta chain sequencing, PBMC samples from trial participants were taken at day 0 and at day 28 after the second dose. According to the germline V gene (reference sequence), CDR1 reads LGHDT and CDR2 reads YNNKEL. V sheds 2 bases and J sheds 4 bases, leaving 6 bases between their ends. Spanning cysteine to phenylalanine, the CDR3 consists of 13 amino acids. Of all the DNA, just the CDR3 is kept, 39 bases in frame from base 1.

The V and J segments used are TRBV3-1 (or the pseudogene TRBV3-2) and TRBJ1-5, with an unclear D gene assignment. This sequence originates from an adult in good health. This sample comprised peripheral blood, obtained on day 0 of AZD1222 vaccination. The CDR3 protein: CASSQTDNQPQHF. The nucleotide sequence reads TGTGCCAGCAGCCAAACAGATAATCAGCCCCAGCATTTT.